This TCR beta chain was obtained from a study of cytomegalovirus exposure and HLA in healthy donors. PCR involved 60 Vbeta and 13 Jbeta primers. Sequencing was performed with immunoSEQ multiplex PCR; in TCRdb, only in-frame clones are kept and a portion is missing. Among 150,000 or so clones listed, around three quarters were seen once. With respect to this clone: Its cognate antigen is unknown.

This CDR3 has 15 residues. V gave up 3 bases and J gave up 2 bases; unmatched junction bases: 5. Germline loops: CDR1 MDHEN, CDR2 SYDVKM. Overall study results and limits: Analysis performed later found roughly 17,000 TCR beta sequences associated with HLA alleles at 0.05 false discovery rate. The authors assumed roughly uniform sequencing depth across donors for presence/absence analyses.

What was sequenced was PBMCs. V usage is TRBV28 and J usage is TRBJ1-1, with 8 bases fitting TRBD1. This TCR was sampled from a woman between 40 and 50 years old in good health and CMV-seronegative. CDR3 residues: CASSLWTGSNTEAFF. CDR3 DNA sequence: TGTGCCAGCAGTTTGTGGACAGGGTCAAACACTGAAGCTTTCTTT.